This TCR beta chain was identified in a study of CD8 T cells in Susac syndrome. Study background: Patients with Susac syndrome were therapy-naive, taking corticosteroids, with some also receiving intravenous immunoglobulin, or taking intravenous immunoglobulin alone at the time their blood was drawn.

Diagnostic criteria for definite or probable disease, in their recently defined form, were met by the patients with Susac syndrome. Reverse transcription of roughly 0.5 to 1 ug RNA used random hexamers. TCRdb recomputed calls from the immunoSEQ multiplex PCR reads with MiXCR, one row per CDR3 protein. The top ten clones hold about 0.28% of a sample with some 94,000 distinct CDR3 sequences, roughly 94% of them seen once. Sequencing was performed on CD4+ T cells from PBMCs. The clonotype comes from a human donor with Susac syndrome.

Written as DNA, the CDR3 is TGTGCCAGCAGCCAAGAGATCGGGGGCCTGGACGAGCAGTACTTC. It translates to CASSQEIGGLDEQYF. The chain links TRBV3-1 to TRBJ2-7; D is perhaps TRBD1 or TRBD2 (6 bases each). This CDR3 contains 15 residues. Looked up from germline, CDR1 is LGHDT and CDR2 is YNNKEL (reference sequence). V was shortened by 0 bases and J by 5 bases, with 14 bases between the two germline ends.